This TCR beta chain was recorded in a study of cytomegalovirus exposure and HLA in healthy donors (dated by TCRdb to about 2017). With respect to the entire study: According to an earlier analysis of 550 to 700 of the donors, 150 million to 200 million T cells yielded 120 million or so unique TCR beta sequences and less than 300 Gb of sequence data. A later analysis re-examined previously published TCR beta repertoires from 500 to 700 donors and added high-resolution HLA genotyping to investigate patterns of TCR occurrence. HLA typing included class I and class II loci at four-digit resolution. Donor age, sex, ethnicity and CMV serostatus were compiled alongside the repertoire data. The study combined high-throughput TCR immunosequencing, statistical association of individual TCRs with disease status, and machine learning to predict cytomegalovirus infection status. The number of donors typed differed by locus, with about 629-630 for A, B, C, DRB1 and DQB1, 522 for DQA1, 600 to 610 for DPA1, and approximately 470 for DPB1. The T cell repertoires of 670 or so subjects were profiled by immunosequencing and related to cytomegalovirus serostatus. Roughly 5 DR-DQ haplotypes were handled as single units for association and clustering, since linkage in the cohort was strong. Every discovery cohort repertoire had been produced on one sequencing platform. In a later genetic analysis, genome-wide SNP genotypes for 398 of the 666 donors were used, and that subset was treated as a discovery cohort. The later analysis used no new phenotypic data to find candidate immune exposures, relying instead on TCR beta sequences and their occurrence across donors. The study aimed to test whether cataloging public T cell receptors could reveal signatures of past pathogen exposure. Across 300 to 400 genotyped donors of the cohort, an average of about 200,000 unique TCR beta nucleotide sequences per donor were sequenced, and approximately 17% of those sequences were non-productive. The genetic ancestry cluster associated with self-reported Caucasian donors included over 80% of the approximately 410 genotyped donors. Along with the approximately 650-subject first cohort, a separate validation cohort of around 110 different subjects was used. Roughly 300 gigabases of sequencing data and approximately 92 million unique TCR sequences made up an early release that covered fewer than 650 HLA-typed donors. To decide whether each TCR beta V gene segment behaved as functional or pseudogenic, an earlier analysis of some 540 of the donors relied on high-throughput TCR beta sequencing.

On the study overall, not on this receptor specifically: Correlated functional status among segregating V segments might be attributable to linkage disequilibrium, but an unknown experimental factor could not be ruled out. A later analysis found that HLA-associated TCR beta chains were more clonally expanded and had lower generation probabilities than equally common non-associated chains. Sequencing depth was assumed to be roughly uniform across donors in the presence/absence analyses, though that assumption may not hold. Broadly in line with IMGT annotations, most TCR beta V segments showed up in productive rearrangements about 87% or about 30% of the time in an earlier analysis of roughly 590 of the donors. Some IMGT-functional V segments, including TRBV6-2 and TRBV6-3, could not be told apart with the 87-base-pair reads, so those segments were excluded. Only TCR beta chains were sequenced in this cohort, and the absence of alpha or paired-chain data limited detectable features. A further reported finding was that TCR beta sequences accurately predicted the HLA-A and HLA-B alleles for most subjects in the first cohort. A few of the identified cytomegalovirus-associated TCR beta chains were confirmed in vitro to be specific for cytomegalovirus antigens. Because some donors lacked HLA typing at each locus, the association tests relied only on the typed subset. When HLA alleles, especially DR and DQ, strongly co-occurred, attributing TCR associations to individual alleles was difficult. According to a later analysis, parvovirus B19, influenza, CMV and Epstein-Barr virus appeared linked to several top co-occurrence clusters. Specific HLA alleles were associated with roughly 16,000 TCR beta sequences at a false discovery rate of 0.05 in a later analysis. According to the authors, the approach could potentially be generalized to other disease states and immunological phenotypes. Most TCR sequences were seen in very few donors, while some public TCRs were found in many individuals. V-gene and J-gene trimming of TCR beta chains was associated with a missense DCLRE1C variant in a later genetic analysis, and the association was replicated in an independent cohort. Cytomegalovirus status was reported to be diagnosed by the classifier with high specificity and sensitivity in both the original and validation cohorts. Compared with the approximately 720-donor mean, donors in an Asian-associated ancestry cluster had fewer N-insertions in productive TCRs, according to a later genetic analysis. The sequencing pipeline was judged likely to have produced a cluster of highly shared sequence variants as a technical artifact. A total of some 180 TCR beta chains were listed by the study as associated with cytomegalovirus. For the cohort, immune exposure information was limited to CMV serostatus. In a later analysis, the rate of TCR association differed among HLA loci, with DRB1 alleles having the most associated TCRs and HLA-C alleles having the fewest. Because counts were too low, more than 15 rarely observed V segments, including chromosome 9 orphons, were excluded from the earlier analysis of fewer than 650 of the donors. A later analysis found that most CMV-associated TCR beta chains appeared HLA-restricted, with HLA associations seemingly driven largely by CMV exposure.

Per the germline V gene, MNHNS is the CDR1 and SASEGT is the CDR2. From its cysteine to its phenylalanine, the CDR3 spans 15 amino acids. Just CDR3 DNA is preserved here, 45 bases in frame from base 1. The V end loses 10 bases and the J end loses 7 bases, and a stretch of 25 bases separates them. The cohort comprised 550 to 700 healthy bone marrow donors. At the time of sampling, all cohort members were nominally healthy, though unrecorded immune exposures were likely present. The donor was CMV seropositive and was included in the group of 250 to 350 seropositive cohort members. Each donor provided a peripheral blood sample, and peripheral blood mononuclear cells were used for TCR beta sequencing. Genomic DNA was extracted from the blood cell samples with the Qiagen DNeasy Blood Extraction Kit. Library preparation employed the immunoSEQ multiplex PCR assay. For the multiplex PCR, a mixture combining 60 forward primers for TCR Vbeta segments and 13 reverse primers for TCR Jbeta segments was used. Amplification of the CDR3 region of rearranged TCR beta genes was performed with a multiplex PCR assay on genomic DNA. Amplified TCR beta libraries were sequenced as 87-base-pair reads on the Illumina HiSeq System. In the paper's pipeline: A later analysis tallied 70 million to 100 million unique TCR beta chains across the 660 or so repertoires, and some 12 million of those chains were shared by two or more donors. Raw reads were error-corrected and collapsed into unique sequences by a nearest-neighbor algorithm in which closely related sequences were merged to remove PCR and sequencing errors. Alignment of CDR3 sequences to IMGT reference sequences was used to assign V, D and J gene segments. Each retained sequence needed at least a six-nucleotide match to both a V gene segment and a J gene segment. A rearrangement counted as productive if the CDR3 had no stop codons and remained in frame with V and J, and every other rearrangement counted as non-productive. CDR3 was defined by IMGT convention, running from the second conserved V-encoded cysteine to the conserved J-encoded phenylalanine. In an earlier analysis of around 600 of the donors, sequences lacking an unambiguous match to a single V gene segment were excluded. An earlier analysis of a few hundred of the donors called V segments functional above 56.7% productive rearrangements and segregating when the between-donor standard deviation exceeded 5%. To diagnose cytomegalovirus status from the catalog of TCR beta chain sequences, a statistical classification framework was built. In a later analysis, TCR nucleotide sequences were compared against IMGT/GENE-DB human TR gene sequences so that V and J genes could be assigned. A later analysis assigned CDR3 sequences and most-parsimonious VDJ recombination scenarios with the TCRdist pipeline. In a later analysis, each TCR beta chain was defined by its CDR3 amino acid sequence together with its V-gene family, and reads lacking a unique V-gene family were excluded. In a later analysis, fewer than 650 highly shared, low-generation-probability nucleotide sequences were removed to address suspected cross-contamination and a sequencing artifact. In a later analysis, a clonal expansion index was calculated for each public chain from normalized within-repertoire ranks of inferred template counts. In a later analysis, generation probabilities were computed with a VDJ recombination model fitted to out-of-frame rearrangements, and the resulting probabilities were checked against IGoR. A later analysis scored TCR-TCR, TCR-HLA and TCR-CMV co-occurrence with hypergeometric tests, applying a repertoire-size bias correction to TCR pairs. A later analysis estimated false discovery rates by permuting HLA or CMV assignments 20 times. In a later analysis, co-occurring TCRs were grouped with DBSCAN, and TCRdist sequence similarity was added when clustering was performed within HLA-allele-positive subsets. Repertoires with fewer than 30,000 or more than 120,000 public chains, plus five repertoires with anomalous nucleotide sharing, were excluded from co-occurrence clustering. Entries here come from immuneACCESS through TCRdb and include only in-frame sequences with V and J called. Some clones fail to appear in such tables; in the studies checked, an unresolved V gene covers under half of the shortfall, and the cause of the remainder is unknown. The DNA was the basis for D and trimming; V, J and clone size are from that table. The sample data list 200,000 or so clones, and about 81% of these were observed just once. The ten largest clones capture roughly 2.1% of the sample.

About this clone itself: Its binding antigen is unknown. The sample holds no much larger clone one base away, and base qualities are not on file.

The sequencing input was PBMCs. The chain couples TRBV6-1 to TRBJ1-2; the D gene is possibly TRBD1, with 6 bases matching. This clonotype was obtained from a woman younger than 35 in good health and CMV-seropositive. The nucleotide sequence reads TGTGCCACCAAATTACAGGGTGCCAATTCGGGTGGCTACACCTTC. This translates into CATKLQGANSGGYTF.